This T cell receptor beta chain was observed in a study of T-cell reconstitution after alpha-beta-depleted transplantation in children. The study's findings and limits: Among T cells one year after transplant, newly produced cells accounted for most counts and diversity. Diversity of TCRbeta at day 60 was high in some patients, arising from surviving recipient T cells and thymic progenitors.

This clonotype was seen more than once but under ten times. Its antigen is currently unknown. Using unique molecular identifiers, the investigators prepared the TCRbeta library. MiXCR, run by TCRdb on the PCR reads, gives a single entry per CDR3 protein. In the table there are around 110,000 distinct CDR3 sequences, 10% of which are singletons. V lost 5 bases and J lost 7; bases outside the gene matches: 13. This CDR3 is 15 amino acids long. Germline loops: CDR1 SEHNR, CDR2 FQNEAQ (reference sequence). The sequenced sample was PBMCs, obtained before TCRalphabeta/CD19-depleted stem cell transplant. The V call is TRBV7-9, the J call TRBJ2-7; 8 positions match TRBD2. The TCR sequence derives from a boy aged 2 to 10 with acute lymphoblastic leukemia, due to receive a stem cell transplant. CDR3 nucleotide sequence: TGTGCCAGCAGCAGCCCAGCGGGAGCCCTCTGGGAGCAGTACTTC. Protein sequence: CASSSPAGALWEQYF.